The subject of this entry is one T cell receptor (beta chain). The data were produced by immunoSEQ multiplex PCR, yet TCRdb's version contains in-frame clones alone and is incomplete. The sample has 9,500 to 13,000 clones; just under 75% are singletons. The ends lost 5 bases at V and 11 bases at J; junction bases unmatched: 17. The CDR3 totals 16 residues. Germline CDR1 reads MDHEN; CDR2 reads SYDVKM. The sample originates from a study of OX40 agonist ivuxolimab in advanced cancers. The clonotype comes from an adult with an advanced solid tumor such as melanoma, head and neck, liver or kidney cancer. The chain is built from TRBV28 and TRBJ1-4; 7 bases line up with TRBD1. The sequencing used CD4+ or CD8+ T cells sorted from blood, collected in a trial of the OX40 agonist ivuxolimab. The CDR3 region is CASSQIQGLRVGKLFF. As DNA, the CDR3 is TGTGCCAGCAGTCAAATACAGGGGCTTCGGGTTGGGAAACTGTTTTTT.